This T cell receptor (beta chain) came from a study of early T cells in non-severe SARS-CoV-2 infection. The wider study: Sequencing targeted bulk RNA from unsorted whole blood, leaving chains unpaired.

J gave up 6 bases and V 3 bases, and 8 bases lay outside the gene matches. The germline V gene encodes CDR1 DFQATT and CDR2 SNEGSKA (reference sequence). The CDR3 is 14 residues long. In its sample, this clonotype was seen many times. The antigen is not known. Unique molecular identifier tags were affixed to discrete cDNA molecules. One entry per CDR3 protein, called by TCRdb with MiXCR from the 5' RACE reads. The table includes fewer than 85,000 distinct CDR3 sequences, around a sixth detected once. Study outcomes and limitations: Database matching using VDJdb favored anti-spike CD8 responses, with private and CD4 specificities left missing.

The clonotype originates from an adult who was a healthcare worker with PCR-confirmed SARS-CoV-2 infection or an uninfected control (not recorded which). The rearrangement uses TRBV20-1 and TRBJ2-1; 7 positions agree with TRBD2. The sample taken for sequencing was whole blood. Here the CDR3 reads CSASERGPGNEQFF. In DNA form, the CDR3 reads TGCAGTGCTAGCGAGCGGGGTCCAGGCAATGAGCAGTTCTTC.